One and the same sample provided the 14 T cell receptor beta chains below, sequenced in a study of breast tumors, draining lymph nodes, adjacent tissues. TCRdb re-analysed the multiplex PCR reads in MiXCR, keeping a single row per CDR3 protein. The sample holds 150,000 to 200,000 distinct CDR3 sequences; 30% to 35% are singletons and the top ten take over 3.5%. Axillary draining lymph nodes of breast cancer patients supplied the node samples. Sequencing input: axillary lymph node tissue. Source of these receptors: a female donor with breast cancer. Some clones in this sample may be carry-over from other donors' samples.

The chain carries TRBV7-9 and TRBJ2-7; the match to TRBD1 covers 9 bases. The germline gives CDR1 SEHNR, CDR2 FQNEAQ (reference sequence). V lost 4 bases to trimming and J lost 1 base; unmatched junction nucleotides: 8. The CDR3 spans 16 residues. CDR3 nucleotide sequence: TGTGCCAGCAGCTCCCTGGCCGGGACAGGGTCCTACGAGCAGTACTTC. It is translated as CASSSLAGTGSYEQYF.

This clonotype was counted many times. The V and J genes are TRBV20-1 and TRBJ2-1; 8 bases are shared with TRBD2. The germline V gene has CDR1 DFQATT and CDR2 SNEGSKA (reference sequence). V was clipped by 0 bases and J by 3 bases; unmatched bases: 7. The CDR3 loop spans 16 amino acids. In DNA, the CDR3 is TGCAGTGCTAGAGATGTGACGGGAGGGGTCTACAATGAGCAGTTCTTC. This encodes CSARDVTGGVYNEQFF.

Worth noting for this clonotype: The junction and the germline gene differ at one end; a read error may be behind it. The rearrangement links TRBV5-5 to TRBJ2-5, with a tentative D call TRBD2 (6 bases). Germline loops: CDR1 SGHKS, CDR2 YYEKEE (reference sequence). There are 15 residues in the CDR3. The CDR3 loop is CASSLGGAAQEAQYF. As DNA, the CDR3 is TGTGCCAGCAGCTTGGGCGGGGCGGCCCAAGAGGCCCAGTACTTC.

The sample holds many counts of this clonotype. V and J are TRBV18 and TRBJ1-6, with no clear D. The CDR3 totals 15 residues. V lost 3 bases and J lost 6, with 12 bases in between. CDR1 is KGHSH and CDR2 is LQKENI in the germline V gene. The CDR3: CASSPPGRANSPLHF. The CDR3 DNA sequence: TGTGCCAGCTCACCCCCCGGGAGGGCTAATTCACCCCTCCACTTT.

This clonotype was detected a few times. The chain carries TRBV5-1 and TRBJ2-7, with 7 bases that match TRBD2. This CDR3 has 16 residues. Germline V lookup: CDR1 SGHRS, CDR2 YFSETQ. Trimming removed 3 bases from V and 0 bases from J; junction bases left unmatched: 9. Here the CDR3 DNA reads TGCGCCAGCAGCTGGGATTTAACTAGCGTCTCCTACGAGCAGTACTTC. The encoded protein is CASSWDLTSVSYEQYF.

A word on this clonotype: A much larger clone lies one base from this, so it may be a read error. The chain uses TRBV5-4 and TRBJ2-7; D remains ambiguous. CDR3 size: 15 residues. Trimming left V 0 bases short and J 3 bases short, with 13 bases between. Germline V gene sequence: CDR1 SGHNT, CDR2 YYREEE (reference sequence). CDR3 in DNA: TGTGCCAGCAGCTTGGGGACGGCATTGGGCTACGAGCAGTACTTC. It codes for CASSLGTALGYEQYF.

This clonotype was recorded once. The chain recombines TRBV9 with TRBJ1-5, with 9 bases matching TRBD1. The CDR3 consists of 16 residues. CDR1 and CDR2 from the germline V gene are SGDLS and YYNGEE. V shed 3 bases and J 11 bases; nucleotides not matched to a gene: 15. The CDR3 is CASSGRDRVTLETQHF. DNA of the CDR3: TGTGCCAGCAGCGGCCGGGACAGGGTGACCTTGGAGACCCAGCATTTT.

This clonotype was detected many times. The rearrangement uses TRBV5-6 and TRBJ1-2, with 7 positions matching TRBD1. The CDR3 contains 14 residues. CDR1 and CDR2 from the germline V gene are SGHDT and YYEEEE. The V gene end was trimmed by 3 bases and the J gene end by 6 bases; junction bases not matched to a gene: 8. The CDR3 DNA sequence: TGTGCCAGCAGCTACCGGACAGGATTGGATGGCTACACCTTC. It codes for CASSYRTGLDGYTF.

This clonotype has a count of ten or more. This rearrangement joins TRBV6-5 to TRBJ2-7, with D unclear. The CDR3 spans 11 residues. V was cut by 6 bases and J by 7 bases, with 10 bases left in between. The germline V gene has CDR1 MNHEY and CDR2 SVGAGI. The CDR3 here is CASSSDREQYF. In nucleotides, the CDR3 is TGTGCCAGCAGCTCCGATAGGGAGCAGTACTTC.

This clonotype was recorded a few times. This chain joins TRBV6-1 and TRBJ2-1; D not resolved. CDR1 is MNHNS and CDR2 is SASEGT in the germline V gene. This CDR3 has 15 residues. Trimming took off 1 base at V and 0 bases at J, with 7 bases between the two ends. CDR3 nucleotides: TGTGCCAGCAGTGAAGTACCGAGCTCCTACAATGAGCAGTTCTTC. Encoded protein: CASSEVPSSYNEQFF.

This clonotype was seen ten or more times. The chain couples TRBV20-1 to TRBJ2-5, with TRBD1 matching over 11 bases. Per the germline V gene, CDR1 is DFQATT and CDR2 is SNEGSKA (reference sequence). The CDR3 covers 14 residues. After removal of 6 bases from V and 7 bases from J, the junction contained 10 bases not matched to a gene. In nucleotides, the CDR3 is TGCAGTGCCCGGACAGGGGGCCCCACCTCGACCCAGTACTTC. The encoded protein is CSARTGGPTSTQYF.

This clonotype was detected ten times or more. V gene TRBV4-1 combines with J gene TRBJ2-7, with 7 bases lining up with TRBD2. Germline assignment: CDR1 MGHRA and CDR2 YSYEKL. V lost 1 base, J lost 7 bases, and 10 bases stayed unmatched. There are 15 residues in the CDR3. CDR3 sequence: CASSQGGGRAGEQYF. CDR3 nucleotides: TGCGCCAGCAGCCAAGGGGGAGGGAGGGCAGGGGAGCAGTACTTC.

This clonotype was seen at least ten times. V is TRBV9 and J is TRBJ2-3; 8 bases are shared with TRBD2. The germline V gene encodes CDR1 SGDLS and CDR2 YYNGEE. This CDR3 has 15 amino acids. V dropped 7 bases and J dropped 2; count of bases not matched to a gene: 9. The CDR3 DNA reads TGTGCCAGCTCTTCGCTAGCGGGTCTCACAGATACGCAGTATTTT. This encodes CASSSLAGLTDTQYF.

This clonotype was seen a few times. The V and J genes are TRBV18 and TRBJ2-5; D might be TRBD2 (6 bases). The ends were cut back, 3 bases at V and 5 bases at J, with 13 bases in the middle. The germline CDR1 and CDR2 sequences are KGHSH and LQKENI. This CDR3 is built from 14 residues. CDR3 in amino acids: CASSPPTSRETQYF. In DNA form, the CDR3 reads TGTGCCAGCTCACCTCCCACTAGCAGGGAGACCCAGTACTTC.